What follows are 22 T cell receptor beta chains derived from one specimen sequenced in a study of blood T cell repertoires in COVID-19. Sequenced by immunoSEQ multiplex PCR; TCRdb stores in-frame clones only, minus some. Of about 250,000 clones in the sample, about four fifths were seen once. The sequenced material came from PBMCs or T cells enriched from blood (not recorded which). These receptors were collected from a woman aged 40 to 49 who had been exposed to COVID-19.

The CDR3 nucleotides read TGTGCCAGCAGCTTAACGGCGGGGGGTCCTACAGATACGCAGTATTTT. It specifies CASSLTAGGPTDTQYF. The chain carries TRBV7-9 and TRBJ2-3; 8 positions match TRBD2. J lost 3 bases, V lost 2 bases, and 7 bases had no gene match. Germline CDR1 is SEHNR and CDR2 is FQNEAQ (reference sequence). The CDR3 extends over 16 amino acids.

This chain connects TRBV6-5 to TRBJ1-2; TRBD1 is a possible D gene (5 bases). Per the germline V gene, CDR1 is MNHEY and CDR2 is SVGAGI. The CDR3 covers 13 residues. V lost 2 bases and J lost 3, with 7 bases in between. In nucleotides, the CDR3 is TGTGCCAGCAGTTACAAACAGGACTATGGCTACACCTTC. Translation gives CASSYKQDYGYTF.

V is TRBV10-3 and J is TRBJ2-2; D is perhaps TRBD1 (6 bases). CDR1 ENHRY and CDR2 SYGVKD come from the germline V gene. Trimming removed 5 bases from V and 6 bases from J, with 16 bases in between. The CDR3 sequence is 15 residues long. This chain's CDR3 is CAISFSGEISGELFF. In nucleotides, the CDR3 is TGTGCCATCAGTTTTTCAGGGGAGATTTCCGGGGAGCTGTTTTTT.

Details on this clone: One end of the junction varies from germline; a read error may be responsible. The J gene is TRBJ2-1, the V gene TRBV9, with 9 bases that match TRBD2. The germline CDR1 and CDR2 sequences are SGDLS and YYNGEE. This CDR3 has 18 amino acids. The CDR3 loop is CARSVGGASGAGYNEQFF. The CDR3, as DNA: TGTGCCCGCAGCGTAGGGGGGGCTAGCGGGGCCGGCTACAATGAGCAGTTCTTC.

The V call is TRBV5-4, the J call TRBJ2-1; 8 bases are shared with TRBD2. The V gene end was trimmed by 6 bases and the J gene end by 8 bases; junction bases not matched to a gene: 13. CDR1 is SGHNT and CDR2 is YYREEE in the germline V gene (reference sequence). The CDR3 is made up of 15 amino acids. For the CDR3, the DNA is TGTGCCAGCACCCCCCGAGCGGGGCGGGGGGATGAGCAGTTCTTC. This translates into CASTPRAGRGDEQFF.

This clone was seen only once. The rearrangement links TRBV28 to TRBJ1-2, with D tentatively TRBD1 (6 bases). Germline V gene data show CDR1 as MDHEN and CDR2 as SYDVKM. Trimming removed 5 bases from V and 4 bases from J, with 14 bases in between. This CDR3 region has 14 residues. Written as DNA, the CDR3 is TGTGCCAGCAGTCCCCGGACAGTTGTCTATGGCTACACCTTC. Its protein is CASSPRTVVYGYTF.

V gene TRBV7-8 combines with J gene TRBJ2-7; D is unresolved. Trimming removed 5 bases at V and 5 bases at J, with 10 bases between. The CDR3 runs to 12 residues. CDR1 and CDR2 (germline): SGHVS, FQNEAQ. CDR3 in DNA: TGTGCCAGCAGCCCTATAGAGAACGAGCAGTACTTC. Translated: CASSPIENEQYF.

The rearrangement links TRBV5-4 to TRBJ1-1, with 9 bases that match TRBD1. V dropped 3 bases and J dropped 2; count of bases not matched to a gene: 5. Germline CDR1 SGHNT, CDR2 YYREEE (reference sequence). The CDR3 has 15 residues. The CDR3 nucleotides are TGTGCCAGCAGCTCAAAGGACAGGGGAAACACTGAAGCTTTCTTT. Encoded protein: CASSSKDRGNTEAFF.

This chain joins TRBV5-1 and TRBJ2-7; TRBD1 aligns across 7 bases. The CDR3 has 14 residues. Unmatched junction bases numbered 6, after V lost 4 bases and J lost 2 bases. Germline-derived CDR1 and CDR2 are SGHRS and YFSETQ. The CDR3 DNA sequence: TGCGCCAGCAGCGACCTACAGGGGACCTACGAGCAGTACTTC. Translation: CASSDLQGTYEQYF. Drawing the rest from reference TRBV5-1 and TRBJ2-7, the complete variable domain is KAGVTQTPRYLIKTRGQQVTLSCSPISGHRSVSWYQQTPGQGLQFLFEYFSETQRNKGNFPGRFSGRQFSNSRSEMNVSTLELGDSALYLCASSDLQGTYEQYFGPGTRLTVT.

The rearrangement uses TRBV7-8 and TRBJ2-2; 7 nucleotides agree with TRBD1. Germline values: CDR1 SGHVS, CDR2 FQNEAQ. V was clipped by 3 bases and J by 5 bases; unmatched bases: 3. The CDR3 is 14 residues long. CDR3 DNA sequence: TGTGCCAGCAGCTTGAACAGGGGTACCGGGGAGCTGTTTTTT. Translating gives CASSLNRGTGELFF. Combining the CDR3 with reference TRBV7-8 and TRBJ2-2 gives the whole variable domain GAGVSQSPRYKVAKRGQDVALRCDPISGHVSLFWYQQALGQGPEFLTYFQNEAQLDKSGLPSDRFFAERPEGSVSTLKIQRTQQEDSAVYLCASSLNRGTGELFFGEGSRLTVL.

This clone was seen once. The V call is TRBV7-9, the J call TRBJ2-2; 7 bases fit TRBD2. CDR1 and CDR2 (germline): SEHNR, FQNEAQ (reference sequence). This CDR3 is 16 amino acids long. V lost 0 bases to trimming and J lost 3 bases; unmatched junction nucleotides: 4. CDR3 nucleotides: TGTGCCAGCAGCTTAGCTGGGGGGGTCGACACCGGGGAGCTGTTTTTT. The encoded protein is CASSLAGGVDTGELFF.

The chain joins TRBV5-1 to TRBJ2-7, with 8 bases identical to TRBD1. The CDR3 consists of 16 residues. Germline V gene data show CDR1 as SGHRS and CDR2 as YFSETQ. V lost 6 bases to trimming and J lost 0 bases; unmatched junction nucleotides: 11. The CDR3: CASKRTGSTSSYEQYF. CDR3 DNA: TGCGCCAGCAAGAGGACAGGGTCTACTAGCTCCTACGAGCAGTACTTC.

CDR3 amino acids: CASSRGQVNQPQHF. The CDR3 bases are TGTGCCAGCAGCCGCGGACAGGTCAATCAGCCCCAGCATTTT. This chain links TRBV28 with TRBJ1-5, with 7 bases lining up with TRBD1. Trimming took 6 bases from V and 3 from J; bases not matched to a gene: 5. Germline CDR1 is MDHEN and CDR2 is SYDVKM. The CDR3 has 14 amino acids.

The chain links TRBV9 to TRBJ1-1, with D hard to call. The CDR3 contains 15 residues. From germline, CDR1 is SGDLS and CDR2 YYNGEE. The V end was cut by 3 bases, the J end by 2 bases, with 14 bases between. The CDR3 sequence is CASSAEVGSNTEAFF. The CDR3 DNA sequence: TGTGCCAGCAGCGCCGAGGTAGGCAGTAACACTGAAGCTTTCTTT. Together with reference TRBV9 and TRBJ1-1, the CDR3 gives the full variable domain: DSGVTQTPKHLITATGQRVTLRCSPRSGDLSVYWYQQSLDQGLQFLIQYYNGEERAKGNILERFSAQQFPDLHSELNLSSLELGDSALYFCASSAEVGSNTEAFFGQGTRLTVV.

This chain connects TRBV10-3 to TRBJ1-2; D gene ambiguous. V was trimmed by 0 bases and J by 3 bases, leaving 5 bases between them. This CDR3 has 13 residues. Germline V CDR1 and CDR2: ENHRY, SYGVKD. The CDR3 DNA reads TGTGCCATCAGTGAGTCCGGGGACTATGGCTACACCTTC. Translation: CAISESGDYGYTF.

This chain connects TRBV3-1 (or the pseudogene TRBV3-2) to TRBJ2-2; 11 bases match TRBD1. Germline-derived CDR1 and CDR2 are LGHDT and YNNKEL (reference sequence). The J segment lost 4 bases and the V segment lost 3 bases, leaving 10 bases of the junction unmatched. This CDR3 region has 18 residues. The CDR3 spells CASSQMARDRGCTGELFF. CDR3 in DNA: TGTGCCAGCAGCCAGATGGCCCGGGACAGGGGGTGCACCGGGGAGCTGTTTTTT.

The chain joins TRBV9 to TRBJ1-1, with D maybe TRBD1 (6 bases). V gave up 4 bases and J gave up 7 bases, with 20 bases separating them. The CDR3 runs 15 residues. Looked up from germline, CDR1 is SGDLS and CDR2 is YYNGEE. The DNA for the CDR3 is TGTGCCAGCAGCCCACGGACAGAGAGAGTGGGTGAAGCTTTCTTT. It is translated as CASSPRTERVGEAFF.

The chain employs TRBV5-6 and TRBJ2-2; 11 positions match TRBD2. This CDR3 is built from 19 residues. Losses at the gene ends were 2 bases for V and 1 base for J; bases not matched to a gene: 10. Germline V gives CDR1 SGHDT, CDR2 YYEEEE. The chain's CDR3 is CASSFKASGGQKNTGELFF. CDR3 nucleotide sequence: TGTGCCAGCAGCTTTAAGGCTAGCGGGGGGCAGAAGAACACCGGGGAGCTGTTTTTT.

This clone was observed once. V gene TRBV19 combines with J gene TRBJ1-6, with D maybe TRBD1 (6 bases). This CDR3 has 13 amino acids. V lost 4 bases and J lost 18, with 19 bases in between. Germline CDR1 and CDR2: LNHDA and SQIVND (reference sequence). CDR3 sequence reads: CASSTPRGGPHHF. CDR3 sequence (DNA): TGTGCCAGTAGTACCCCCCGCGGGGGGCCTCACCACTTT. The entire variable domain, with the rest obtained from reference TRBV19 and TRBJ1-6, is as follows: DGGITQSPKYLFRKEGQNVTLSCEQNLNHDAMYWYRQDPGQGLRLIYYSQIVNDFQKGDIAEGYSVSREKKESFPLTVTSAQKNPTAFYLCASSTPRGGPHHFGNGTRLTVT.

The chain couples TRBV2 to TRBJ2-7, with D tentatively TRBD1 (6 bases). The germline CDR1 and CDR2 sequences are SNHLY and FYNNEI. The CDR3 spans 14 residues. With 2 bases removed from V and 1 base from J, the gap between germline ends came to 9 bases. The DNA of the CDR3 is TGTGCCAGCAGTGAATACAGGGTTTCCTACGAGCAGTACTTC. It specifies CASSEYRVSYEQYF.

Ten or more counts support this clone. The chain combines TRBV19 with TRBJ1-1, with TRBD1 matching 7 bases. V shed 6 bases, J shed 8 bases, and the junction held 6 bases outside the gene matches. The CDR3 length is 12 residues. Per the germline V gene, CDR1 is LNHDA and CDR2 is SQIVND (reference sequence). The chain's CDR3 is CASSFGTAEAFF. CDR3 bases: TGTGCCAGTAGCTTCGGGACAGCAGAAGCTTTCTTT.

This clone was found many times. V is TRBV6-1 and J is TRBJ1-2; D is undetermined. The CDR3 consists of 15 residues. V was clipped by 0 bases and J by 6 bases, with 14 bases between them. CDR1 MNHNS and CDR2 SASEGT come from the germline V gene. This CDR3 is CASSEAWAGLDGYTF. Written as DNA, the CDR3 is TGTGCCAGCAGTGAAGCTTGGGCAGGTCTGGATGGCTACACCTTC.